This T cell receptor (beta chain) was recorded in a study of cytomegalovirus exposure and HLA in healthy donors. The study, taken as a whole, reports: There were some V segments, including TRBV6-2 and TRBV6-3, excluded as indistinguishable. The presence/absence work took it that sequencing depth was about the same across donors. Most CMV-associated TCR beta chains were later found to appear HLA-restricted.

V was clipped by 3 bases and J by 2 bases, with 10 bases between them. This CDR3 is 14 amino acids long. Germline V gene lookup returns CDR1 KGHSH and CDR2 LQKENI. Primers for the PCR totalled 60 Vbeta and 13 Jbeta. TCRdb keeps only in-frame clones here, not all; method: immunoSEQ multiplex PCR. This sample's table has about 120,000 clones. Concerning this clone: Antigen: not known.

The chain couples TRBV18 to TRBJ1-2, with D uncertain. The origin of this receptor is a man aged 35 to 55 in good health and CMV-seropositive. What was sequenced was PBMCs. The CDR3 coding sequence is TGTGCCAGCTCACCCGACAAGACAAACTATGGCTACACCTTC. Translating gives CASSPDKTNYGYTF.